This is a list of T cell receptor beta chains from one sample in a study of OX40 agonist ivuxolimab in advanced cancers. Assay: immunoSEQ multiplex PCR; the TCRdb copy retains only in-frame clones and omits some. The table records fewer than 30,000 clones, approximately 90% of them present only once. The sample here was CD4+ or CD8+ T cells sorted from blood, taken in a trial of the OX40 agonist ivuxolimab. The receptors were sampled from an adult with an advanced solid tumor such as melanoma, head and neck, liver or kidney cancer. CDR3s include the opening cysteine and the closing phenylalanine or tryptophan. Fields, in order: J gene, D gene, clone size, V gene, CDR3 protein, CDR3 DNA. D genes are given only for firm matches. Clone size is shown for a subset of rows, as once, few, many or a class of expanded clone.

j_gene: TRBJ2-3
d_gene: TRBD2
abundance: -
v_gene: TRBV6-5
CDR3aa: CASSHSGGDTDTQYF
CDR3nt: TGTGCCAGCAGTCATAGCGGGGGGGATACAGATACGCAGTATTTT

j_gene: TRBJ1-4
d_gene: -
abundance: -
v_gene: TRBV19
CDR3aa: CASSFGVGKLFF
CDR3nt: TGTGCCAGTAGTTTCGGGGTCGGGAAACTGTTTTTT

j_gene: TRBJ1-2
d_gene: -
abundance: -
v_gene: TRBV14
CDR3aa: CASSQNAGYTF
CDR3nt: TGTGCCAGCAGCCAAAACGCTGGCTACACCTTC

j_gene: TRBJ2-7
d_gene: -
abundance: -
v_gene: TRBV27
CDR3aa: CASSLGISYEQYF
CDR3nt: TGTGCCAGCAGTTTAGGAATCTCCTACGAGCAGTACTTC

j_gene: TRBJ1-1
d_gene: TRBD1
abundance: -
v_gene: TRBV6-5
CDR3aa: CASSLGGTAEAFF
CDR3nt: TGTGCCAGCAGTCTCGGCGGGACAGCTGAAGCTTTCTTT

j_gene: TRBJ1-5
d_gene: -
abundance: -
v_gene: TRBV19
CDR3aa: CASSIWLRRAPYSNQPQHF
CDR3nt: TGTGCCAGTAGTATATGGCTAAGAAGGGCCCCTTATAGCAATCAGCCCCAGCATTTT

j_gene: TRBJ2-1
d_gene: -
abundance: -
v_gene: TRBV9
CDR3aa: CASSGTTGHYNEQFF
CDR3nt: TGTGCCAGCAGCGGAACGACAGGACATTACAATGAGCAGTTCTTC

j_gene: TRBJ2-4
d_gene: -
abundance: -
v_gene: TRBV27
CDR3aa: CASSHVVAKNIQYF
CDR3nt: TGTGCCAGCAGCCATGTTGTAGCCAAAAACATTCAGTACTTC

j_gene: TRBJ2-1
d_gene: -
abundance: -
v_gene: TRBV6-9
CDR3aa: CASSYALEGSYNEQFF
CDR3nt: TGTGCCAGCAGTTACGCGCTAGAGGGGAGTTACAATGAGCAGTTCTTC

j_gene: TRBJ1-3
d_gene: -
abundance: -
v_gene: TRBV29-1
CDR3aa: CSVGEANTIYF
CDR3nt: TGCAGCGTTGGCGAGGCGAACACCATATATTTT

j_gene: TRBJ2-7
d_gene: -
abundance: -
v_gene: TRBV15
CDR3aa: CATNTDRRANEQYF
CDR3nt: TGTGCCACCAATACGGACAGGAGGGCTAACGAGCAGTACTTC

j_gene: TRBJ2-7
d_gene: -
abundance: once
v_gene: TRBV28
CDR3aa: CASSFPKGEQYF
CDR3nt: TGTGCCAGCAGTTTTCCGAAGGGCGAGCAGTACTTC

j_gene: TRBJ1-3
d_gene: -
abundance: -
v_gene: TRBV30
CDR3aa: CAWSVQAGTAGNTIYF
CDR3nt: TGTGCCTGGAGTGTACAAGCGGGGACTGCTGGAAACACCATATATTTT

j_gene: TRBJ2-2
d_gene: -
abundance: -
v_gene: TRBV9
CDR3aa: CASSSGTGELFF
CDR3nt: TGTGCCAGCAGCTCTGGCACCGGGGAGCTGTTTTTT

j_gene: TRBJ1-4
d_gene: -
abundance: -
v_gene: TRBV9
CDR3aa: CASSEGKDGEKLFF
CDR3nt: TGTGCCAGCAGCGAGGGGAAAGACGGTGAAAAACTGTTTTTT

j_gene: TRBJ2-7
d_gene: -
abundance: -
v_gene: TRBV19
CDR3aa: CASSMGSFSEQYF
CDR3nt: TGTGCCAGTAGTATGGGTTCTTTCTCCGAGCAGTACTTC

j_gene: TRBJ2-7
d_gene: -
abundance: -
v_gene: TRBV2
CDR3aa: CASASVRPVPYEQYF
CDR3nt: TGTGCCAGCGCGAGTGTGCGTCCCGTCCCCTACGAGCAGTACTTC

j_gene: TRBJ2-1
d_gene: -
abundance: -
v_gene: TRBV6-5
CDR3aa: CASSYSSGVYNEQFF
CDR3nt: TGTGCCAGCAGTTACTCCAGTGGGGTTTACAATGAGCAGTTCTTC

j_gene: TRBJ1-6
d_gene: -
abundance: -
v_gene: TRBV9
CDR3aa: CASSVGGGSPLHF
CDR3nt: TGTGCCAGCAGCGTAGGGGGTGGTTCACCCCTCCACTTT

j_gene: TRBJ2-1
d_gene: -
abundance: -
v_gene: TRBV7-9
CDR3aa: CASSYRGLHEQFF
CDR3nt: TGTGCCAGCAGCTATAGGGGATTGCATGAGCAGTTCTTC

j_gene: TRBJ1-1
d_gene: TRBD1
abundance: -
v_gene: TRBV9
CDR3aa: CASGQGSTEAFF
CDR3nt: TGTGCCTCGGGACAGGGGTCGACTGAAGCTTTCTTT

j_gene: TRBJ2-7
d_gene: -
abundance: -
v_gene: TRBV4-1
CDR3aa: CASSQDLGGGGDKYEQYF
CDR3nt: TGCGCCAGCAGCCAAGACCTGGGGGGAGGCGGGGACAAATACGAGCAGTACTTC

j_gene: TRBJ1-1
d_gene: -
abundance: once
v_gene: TRBV28
CDR3aa: CASSMDSTEAFF
CDR3nt: TGTGCCAGCAGTATGGACAGTACTGAAGCTTTCTTT

j_gene: TRBJ2-5
d_gene: TRBD1
abundance: once
v_gene: TRBV5-4
CDR3aa: CASSYGQGALETQYF
CDR3nt: TGTGCCAGCAGCTATGGACAGGGGGCTCTGGAGACCCAGTACTTC

j_gene: TRBJ1-1
d_gene: TRBD1
abundance: -
v_gene: TRBV4-2
CDR3aa: CASSQGKGQGNTEAFF
CDR3nt: TGTGCCAGCAGCCAGGGCAAGGGACAGGGGAACACTGAAGCTTTCTTT

j_gene: TRBJ2-3
d_gene: -
abundance: once
v_gene: TRBV7-6
CDR3aa: CASSPPGSLAQYF
CDR3nt: TGTGCCAGCAGCCCACCCGGGAGCCTCGCGCAGTATTTT